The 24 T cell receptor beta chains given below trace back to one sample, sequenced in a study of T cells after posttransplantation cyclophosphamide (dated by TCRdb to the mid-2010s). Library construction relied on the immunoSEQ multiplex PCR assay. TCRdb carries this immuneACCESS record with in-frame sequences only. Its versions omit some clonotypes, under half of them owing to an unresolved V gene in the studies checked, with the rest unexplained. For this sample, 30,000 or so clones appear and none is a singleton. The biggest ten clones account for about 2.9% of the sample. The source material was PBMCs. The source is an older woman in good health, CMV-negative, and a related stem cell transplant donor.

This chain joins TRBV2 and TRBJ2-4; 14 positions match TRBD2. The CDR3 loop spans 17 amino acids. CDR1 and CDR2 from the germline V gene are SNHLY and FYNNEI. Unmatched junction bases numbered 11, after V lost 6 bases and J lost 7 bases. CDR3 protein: CASRARTGLAGDNIQYF. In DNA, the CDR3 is TGTGCCAGCAGAGCCAGAACGGGACTAGCGGGGGATAACATTCAGTACTTC.

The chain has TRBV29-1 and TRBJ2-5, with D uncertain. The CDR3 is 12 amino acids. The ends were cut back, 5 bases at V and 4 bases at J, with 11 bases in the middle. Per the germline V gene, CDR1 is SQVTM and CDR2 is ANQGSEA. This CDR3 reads CSVPRGRETQYF. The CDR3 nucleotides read TGCAGCGTTCCGAGAGGCCGAGAGACCCAGTACTTC.

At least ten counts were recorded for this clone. CDR3 region: CASMRQNNSPLHF. The DNA for the CDR3 is TGTGCCAGCATGAGACAGAATAATTCACCCCTCCACTTT. This sequence joins TRBV6-5 and TRBJ1-6; a possible D gene is TRBD1 (5 bases). Trimming pared 7 bases from V and 5 bases from J, leaving 9 bases between. The CDR3 is made up of 13 amino acids. Looked up from germline, CDR1 is MNHEY and CDR2 is SVGAGI.

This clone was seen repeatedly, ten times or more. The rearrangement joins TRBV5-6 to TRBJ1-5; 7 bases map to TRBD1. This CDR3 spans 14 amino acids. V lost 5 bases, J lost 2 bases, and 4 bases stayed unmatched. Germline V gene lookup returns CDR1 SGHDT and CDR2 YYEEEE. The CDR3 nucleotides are TGTGCCAGCAGTGGGACAGTTGGCAATCAGCCCCAGCATTTT. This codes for CASSGTVGNQPQHF.

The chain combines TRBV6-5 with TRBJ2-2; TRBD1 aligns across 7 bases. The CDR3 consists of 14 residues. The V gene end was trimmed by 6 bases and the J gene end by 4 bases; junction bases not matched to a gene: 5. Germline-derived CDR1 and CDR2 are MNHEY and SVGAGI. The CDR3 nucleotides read TGTGCCAGCAGGTCCGGGACAGTCACCGGGGAGCTGTTTTTT. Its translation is CASRSGTVTGELFF.

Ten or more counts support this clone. In DNA form, the CDR3 reads TGTGCCAGCAGCCCTGGGGGCTTTGGCTACACCTTC. Translated, it gives CASSPGGFGYTF. The chain has TRBV6-5 and TRBJ1-2; possible D gene TRBD1, 6 bases. This CDR3 is built from 12 residues. Trimming stripped 6 bases from V and 7 bases from J, with 12 bases between. Germline CDR1 reads MNHEY; CDR2 reads SVGAGI.

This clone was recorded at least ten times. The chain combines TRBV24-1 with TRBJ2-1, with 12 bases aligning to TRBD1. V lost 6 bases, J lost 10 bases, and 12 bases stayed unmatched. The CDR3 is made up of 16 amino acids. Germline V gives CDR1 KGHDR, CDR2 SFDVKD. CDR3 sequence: CATSTPVGTGGQEQFF. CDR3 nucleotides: TGTGCCACCAGTACCCCCGTAGGGACAGGGGGCCAGGAGCAGTTCTTC.

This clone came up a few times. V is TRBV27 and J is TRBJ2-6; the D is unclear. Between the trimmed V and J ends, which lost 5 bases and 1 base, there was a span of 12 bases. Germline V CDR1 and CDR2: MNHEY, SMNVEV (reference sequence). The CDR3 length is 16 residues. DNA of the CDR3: TGTGCCAGCAGTACCCCCATAGTGTCTGGGGCCAACGTCCTGACTTTC. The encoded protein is CASSTPIVSGANVLTF.

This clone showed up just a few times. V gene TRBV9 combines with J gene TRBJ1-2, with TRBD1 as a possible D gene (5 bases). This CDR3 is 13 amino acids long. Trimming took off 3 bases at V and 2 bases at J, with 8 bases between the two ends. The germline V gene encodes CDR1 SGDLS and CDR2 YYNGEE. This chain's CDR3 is CASSGTFNYGYTF. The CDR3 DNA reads TGTGCCAGCAGCGGGACATTCAACTATGGCTACACCTTC.

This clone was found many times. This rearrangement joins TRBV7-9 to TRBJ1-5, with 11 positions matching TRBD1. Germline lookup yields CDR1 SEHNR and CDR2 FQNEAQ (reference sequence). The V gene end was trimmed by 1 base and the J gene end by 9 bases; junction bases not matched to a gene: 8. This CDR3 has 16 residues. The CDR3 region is CASSLGTGGRERPQHF. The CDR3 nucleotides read TGTGCCAGCAGCTTAGGGACAGGGGGCCGCGAACGGCCCCAGCATTTT.

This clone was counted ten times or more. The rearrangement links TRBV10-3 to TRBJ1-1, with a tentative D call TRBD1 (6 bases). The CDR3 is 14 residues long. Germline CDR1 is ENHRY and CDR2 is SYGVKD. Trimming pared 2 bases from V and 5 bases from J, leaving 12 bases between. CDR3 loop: CAISEPGRGTEAFF. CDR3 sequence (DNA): TGTGCCATCAGTGAGCCGGGGAGGGGGACTGAAGCTTTCTTT.

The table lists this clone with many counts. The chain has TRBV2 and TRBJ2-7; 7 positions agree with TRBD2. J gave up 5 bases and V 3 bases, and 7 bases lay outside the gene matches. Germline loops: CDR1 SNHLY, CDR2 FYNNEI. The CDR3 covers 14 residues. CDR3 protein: CASSDWTSSHEQYF. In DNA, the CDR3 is TGTGCCAGCAGTGATTGGACTAGTAGCCACGAGCAGTACTTC. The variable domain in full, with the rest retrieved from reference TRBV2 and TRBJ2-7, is EPEVTQTPSHQVTQMGQEVILRCVPISNHLYFYWYRQILGQKVEFLVSFYNNEISEKSEIFDDQFSVERPDGSNFTLKIRSTKLEDSAMYFCASSDWTSSHEQYFGPGTRLTVT.

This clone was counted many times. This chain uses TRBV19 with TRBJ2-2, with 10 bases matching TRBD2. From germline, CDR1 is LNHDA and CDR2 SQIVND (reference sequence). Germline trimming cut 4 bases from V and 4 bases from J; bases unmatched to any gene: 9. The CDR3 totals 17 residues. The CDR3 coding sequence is TGTGCCAGTAGTAGAACCCCCGGGACTAGCGTCACCGGGGAGCTGTTTTTT. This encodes CASSRTPGTSVTGELFF.

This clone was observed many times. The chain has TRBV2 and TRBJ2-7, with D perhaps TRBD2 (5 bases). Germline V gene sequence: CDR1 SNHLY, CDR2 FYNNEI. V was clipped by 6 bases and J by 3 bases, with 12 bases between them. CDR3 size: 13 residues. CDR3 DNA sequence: TGTGCCAGCAGAGCCCCGGGGATCTACGAGCAGTACTTC. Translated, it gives CASRAPGIYEQYF.

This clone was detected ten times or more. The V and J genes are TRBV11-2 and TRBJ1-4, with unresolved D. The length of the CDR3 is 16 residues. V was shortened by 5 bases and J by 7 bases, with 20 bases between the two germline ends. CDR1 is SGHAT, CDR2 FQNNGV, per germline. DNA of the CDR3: TGTGCCAGCAGCCCTCTGGGCAGGACTAAAGGTGAAAAACTGTTTTTT. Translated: CASSPLGRTKGEKLFF. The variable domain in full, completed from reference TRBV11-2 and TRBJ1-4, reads EAGVAQSPRYKIIEKRQSVAFWCNPISGHATLYWYQQILGQGPKLLIQFQNNGVVDDSQLPKDRFSAERLKGVDSTLKIQPAKLEDSAVYLCASSPLGRTKGEKLFFGSGTQLSVL.

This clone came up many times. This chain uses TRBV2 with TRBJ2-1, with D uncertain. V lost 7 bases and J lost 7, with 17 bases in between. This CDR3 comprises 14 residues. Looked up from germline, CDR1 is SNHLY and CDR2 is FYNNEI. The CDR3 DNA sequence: TGTGCCAGCATCAGGTTTACAAAGGAGAATGAGCAGTTCTTC. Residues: CASIRFTKENEQFF.

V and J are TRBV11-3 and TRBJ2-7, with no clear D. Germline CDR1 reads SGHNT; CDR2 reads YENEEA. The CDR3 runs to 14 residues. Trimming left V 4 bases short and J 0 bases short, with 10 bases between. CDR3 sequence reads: CASSSSVSSYEQYF. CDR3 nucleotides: TGTGCCAGCAGCTCCAGCGTGAGCTCCTACGAGCAGTACTTC.

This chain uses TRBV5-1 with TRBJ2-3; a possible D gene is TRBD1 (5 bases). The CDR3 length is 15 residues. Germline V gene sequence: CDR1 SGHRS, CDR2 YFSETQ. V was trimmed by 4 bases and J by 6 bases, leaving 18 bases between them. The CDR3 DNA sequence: TGCGCCAGCAGCGCAGACAGCCACGGTCTTGATACGCAGTATTTT. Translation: CASSADSHGLDTQYF.

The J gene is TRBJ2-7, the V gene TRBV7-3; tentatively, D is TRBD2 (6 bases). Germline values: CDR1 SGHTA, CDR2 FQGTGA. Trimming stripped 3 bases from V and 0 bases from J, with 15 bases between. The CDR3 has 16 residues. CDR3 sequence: CASSFNPERASYEQYF. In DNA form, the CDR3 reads TGTGCCAGCAGCTTTAATCCCGAGCGGGCCTCCTACGAGCAGTACTTC.

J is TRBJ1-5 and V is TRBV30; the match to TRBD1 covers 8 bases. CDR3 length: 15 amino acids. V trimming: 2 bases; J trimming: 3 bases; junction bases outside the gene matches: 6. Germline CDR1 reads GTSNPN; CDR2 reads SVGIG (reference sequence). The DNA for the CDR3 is TGTGCCTGGAGTCCCGGACAGGGCGACAATCAGCCCCAGCATTTT. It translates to CAWSPGQGDNQPQHF.

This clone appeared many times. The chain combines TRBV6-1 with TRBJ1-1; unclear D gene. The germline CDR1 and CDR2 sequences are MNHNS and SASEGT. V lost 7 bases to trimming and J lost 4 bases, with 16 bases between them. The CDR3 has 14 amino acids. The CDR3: CASTLAGAGTEAFF. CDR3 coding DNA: TGTGCCAGCACCCTGGCAGGTGCGGGCACTGAAGCTTTCTTT.

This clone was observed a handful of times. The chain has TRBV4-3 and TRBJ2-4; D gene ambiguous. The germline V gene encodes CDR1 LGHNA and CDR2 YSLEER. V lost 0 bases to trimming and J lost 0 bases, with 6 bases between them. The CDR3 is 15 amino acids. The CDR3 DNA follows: TGCGCCAGCAGCCAAGAAGGGCTAGCCAAAAACATTCAGTACTTC. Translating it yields CASSQEGLAKNIQYF.

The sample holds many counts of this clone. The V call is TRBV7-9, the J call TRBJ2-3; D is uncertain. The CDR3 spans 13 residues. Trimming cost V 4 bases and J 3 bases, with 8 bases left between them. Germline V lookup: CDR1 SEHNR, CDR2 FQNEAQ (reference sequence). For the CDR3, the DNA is TGTGCCAGCAGCTCCCGGTTGACAGATACGCAGTATTTT. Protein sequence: CASSSRLTDTQYF.

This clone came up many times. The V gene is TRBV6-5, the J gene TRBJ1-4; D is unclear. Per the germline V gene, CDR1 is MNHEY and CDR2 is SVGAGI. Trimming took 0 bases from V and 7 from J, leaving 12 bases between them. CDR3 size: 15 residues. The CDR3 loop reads CASSYSAARGEKLFF. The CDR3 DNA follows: TGTGCCAGCAGTTACTCGGCGGCCCGGGGTGAAAAACTGTTTTTT.